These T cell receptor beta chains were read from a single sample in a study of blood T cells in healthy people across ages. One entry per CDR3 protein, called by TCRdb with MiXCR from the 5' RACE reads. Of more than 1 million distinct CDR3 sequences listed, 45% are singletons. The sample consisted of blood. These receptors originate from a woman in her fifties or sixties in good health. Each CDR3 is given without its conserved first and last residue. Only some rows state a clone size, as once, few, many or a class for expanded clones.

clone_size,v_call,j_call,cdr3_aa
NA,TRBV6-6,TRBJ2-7,ASSYLGQTSNEQY
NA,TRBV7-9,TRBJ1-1,ASSLGIARVNTEAF
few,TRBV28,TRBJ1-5,ASSLTAYSNQPQH
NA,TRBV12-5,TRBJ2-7,ASGLKREGGLEQY
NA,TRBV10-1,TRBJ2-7,ASSERQGKNEQY
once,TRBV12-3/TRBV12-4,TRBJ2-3,ASSIRLAGTDTQY
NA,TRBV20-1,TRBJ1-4,SASPEEGREKLF
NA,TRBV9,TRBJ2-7,ASSATPGLAGAEQY
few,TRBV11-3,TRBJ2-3,ASSLGGGIDTQY
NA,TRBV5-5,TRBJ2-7,ASSSRLAPGEQY
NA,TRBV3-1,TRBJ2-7,ASWGQGGDEQY
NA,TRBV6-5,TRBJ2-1,ASIHATKQF
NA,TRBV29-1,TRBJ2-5,SVMWGVNEQY
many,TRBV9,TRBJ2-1,ASSVANEQF
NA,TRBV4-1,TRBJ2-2,ASSQGQGEPTGELF
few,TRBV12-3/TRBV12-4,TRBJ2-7,ASSQHRGTAYEQY
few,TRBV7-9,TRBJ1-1,ASTTGAIPEAF
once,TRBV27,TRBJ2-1,ASKPQGRYNEQF
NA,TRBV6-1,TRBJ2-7,ASSEKGAGSTYEQY
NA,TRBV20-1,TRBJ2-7,SPYQGISYEQY
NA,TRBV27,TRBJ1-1,ASSRPTGTNTEAF
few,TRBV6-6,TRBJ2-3,ASGILSGNTDTQY
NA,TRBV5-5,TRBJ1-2,ASSWDPTRYGYT
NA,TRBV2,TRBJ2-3,ASNPLGTSGSSTDTQY
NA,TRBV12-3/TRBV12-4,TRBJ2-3,ATGGRTPSTDTQY
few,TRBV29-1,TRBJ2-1,SVRLAGVVGEQF
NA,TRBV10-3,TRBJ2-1,ATGTDYNEQF
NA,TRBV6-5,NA,ASSYGGSMGGETQY
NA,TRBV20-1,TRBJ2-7,SASRDRGSSYEQY
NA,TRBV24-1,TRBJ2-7,ATSDPSSLVGEQY
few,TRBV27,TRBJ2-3,ASSLFGLGGRTPSSTDTQY
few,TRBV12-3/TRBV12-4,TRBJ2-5,ASRPDVGEGSETQY
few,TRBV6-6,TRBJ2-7,ASSLDRDSPYEQY
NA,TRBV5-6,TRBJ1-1,ASTLSIVSEAF
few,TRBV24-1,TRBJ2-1,ATSGGAERF
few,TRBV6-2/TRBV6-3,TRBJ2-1,ASSYGAGGVNEQF
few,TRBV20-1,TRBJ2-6,SAIGSGANVLT
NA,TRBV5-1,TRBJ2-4,ASSLLGTKNIQY
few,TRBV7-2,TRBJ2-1,ASSRSTGQQF